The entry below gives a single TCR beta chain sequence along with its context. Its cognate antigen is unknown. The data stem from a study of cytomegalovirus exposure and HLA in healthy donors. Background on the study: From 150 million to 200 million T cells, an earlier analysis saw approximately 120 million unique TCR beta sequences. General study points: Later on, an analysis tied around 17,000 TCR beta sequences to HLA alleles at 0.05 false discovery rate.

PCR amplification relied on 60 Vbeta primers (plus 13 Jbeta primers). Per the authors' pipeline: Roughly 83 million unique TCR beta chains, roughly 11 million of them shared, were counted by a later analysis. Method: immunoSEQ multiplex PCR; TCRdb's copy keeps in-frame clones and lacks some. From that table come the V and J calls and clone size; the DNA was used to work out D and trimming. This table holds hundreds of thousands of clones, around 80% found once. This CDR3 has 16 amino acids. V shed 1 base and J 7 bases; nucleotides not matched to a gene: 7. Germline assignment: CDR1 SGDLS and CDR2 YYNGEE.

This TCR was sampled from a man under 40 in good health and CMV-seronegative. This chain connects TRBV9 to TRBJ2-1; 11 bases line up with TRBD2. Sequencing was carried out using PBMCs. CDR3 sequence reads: CASSVFSGGAANEQFF. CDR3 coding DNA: TGTGCCAGCAGCGTATTTAGCGGGGGGGCAGCGAATGAGCAGTTCTTC.